A single sample gave rise to the 12 T cell receptor beta chains below, sequenced in a study of CD8+ T cells in alopecia areata. cDNA serving as the sequencing template came from extracted, reverse transcribed RNA. Some clones are missing from TCRdb's copy, which holds only in-frame ones; the method was immunoSEQ multiplex PCR. The sample records more than 130,000 clones, roughly 82% being singletons. Specified treatment: oral pan-JAK inhibitor, 5-10 mg twice daily. The specimen was CD8+ T cells sorted from blood, collected at week 4, from a patient treated with tofacitinib. All receptors come from a human donor with alopecia areata.

The V and J genes are TRBV7-9 and TRBJ2-7, with 8 bases matching TRBD1. Germline trimming cut 1 base from V and 2 bases from J; bases unmatched to any gene: 4. The CDR3 is 15 residues long. Germline V CDR1 and CDR2: SEHNR, FQNEAQ (reference sequence). The CDR3, as DNA: TGTGCCAGCAGCTTAGGATGGACAGGGACCTACGAGCAGTACTTC. Translated: CASSLGWTGTYEQYF.

This clone has just a few counts. The genes are TRBV29-1 and TRBJ2-7; the D gene is possibly TRBD1 (6 bases). Trimming removed 6 bases from V and 7 bases from J, with 16 bases in between. CDR3 size: 12 residues. Germline CDR1 SQVTM, CDR2 ANQGSEA. CDR3 sequence reads: CSVQDSEDEQYF. The CDR3 nucleotides are TGCAGCGTACAGGACAGTGAAGATGAGCAGTACTTC.

This chain joins TRBV7-9 and TRBJ1-2; D may be TRBD1 (5 bases). The germline V gene has CDR1 SEHNR and CDR2 FQNEAQ (reference sequence). V was trimmed by 6 bases and J by 6 bases, leaving 11 bases between them. CDR3 length: 12 amino acids. This CDR3 is CASSYQGDGYTF. The CDR3 bases are TGTGCCAGCAGTTATCAGGGTGATGGCTACACCTTC.

This chain links TRBV21-1 with TRBJ2-7; the table's D call of TRBD2 was not tested on the DNA. TRBV21-1 constitutes a pseudogene. The length of the CDR3 is 15 residues. The CDR3 loop is CASSSWTSGGYEQYF. The CDR3 coding sequence is TGTGCCAGCAGCTCGTGGACTAGCGGGGGCTACGAGCAGTACTTC.

This chain joins TRBV15 and TRBJ2-7; maybe TRBD1 (6 bases). The CDR3 extends over 16 amino acids. Per germline, CDR1 LNHNV and CDR2 YYDKDF (reference sequence). Trimming took off 0 bases at V and 2 bases at J, with 14 bases between the two ends. The CDR3 is CATSRDRTDTTYEQYF. The DNA for the CDR3 is TGTGCCACCAGCAGAGATCGGACAGACACCACCTACGAGCAGTACTTC.

This chain uses TRBV5-1 with TRBJ1-4; D not certain. This CDR3 has 14 amino acids. The V gene lost 0 bases and the J gene lost 7 bases, with 10 bases spanning the gap. From germline, CDR1 is SGHRS and CDR2 YFSETQ. CDR3 residues: CASSLVGGIEKLFF. In DNA, the CDR3 is TGCGCCAGCAGCTTGGTAGGCGGGATTGAAAAACTGTTTTTT.

V gene TRBV4-1 combines with J gene TRBJ2-3; 9 bases agree with TRBD2. CDR1 is MGHRA, CDR2 YSYEKL, per germline. Losses at the gene ends were 3 bases for V and 5 bases for J; bases not matched to a gene: 3. This CDR3 is 14 amino acids long. The CDR3 coding sequence is TGCGCCAGCAGCCACCTGACTAGCGGAGATACGCAGTATTTT. Residues: CASSHLTSGDTQYF.

This sequence joins TRBV4-3 and TRBJ2-1; 7 bases match TRBD2. The V and J ends lost 0 bases and 5 bases, in that order; junction bases with no gene match: 7. The CDR3 runs 16 residues. Germline V lookup: CDR1 LGHNA, CDR2 YSLEER. Here the CDR3 reads CASSQDKSGAHNEQFF. The CDR3 DNA sequence: TGCGCCAGCAGCCAAGATAAGAGCGGGGCCCACAATGAGCAGTTCTTC.

V usage is TRBV30 and J usage is TRBJ1-2; D gene uncertain. CDR1 is GTSNPN, CDR2 SVGIG, per germline (reference sequence). CDR3 length: 12 residues. Trimming pared 4 bases from V and 8 bases from J, leaving 14 bases between. The CDR3 spells CAWNSGFWGYTF. CDR3 nucleotide sequence: TGTGCCTGGAATTCTGGGTTCTGGGGCTACACCTTC.

This clone was detected many times. A far larger clone is one base from this, pointing to a likely read error. Other DNA sequences of this sample code for an identical CDR3. The rearrangement uses TRBV5-4 and TRBJ1-2; 8 bases are shared with TRBD1. V was clipped by 4 bases and J by 5 bases; unmatched bases: 10. From germline, CDR1 is SGHNT and CDR2 YYREEE (reference sequence). The CDR3 is 15 amino acids. The CDR3 region is CASSQDRTGQYGYTF. CDR3 nucleotides: TGTGCCAGCAGCCAAGATAGGACAGGGCAATATGGCTACACCTTC.

CDR3 sequence (DNA): TGCGCCAGCAGCTTAAAACAGGGGTTACTTTTCGAGCAGTACTTC. Translation gives CASSLKQGLLFEQYF. The rearrangement joins TRBV5-1 to TRBJ2-7, with TRBD1 matching 7 bases. V lost 2 bases and J lost 6; bases outside the gene matches: 11. Germline V gene sequence: CDR1 SGHRS, CDR2 YFSETQ. This CDR3 has 15 amino acids.

The sample holds a few counts of this clone. CDR3 sequence: CASSLLVNNEQFF. CDR3 DNA: TGTGCCAGCAGCTTGTTGGTGAACAATGAGCAGTTCTTC. The chain combines TRBV5-5 with TRBJ2-1; D gene uncertain. Germline CDR1 and CDR2: SGHKS and YYEKEE (reference sequence). The CDR3 consists of 13 residues. V gave up 1 base and J gave up 5 bases, with 7 bases separating them.